Given below is one TCR beta chain in context. Its antigen is still unknown. Clones were sequenced by immunoSEQ multiplex PCR, and TCRdb holds only the in-frame ones, with some missing. The table includes about 7,000 clones, approximately 65% detected once. The data belong to a study of somatic mutations in cytotoxic T cells in rheumatoid arthritis. Study summary: Using a FACSAria II or Sony SH800, a portion of the V beta antibody-stained T-cell populations were flow-sorted at nearly 100% purity, and among those populations were V beta1+ cells that were then sequenced for TCRB. Study results and caveats: There was no knowledge of the antigen targets of the expanded CD8+ clones. Within the rheumatoid arthritis patients, CD8+ clonality went up as age increased (Spearman r ~ 0.47). The same was not true of the healthy controls. Between rheumatoid arthritis patients and age-matched healthy controls, CD8+ T-cell clonality showed no significant difference.

CDR1 and CDR2 from the germline V gene are MNHEY and SVGAGI. The CDR3 consists of 13 residues. Trimming shortened V by 2 bases and J by 0 bases, and 2 bases separated the two germline ends. Sequencing input: CD8+ T cells sorted from blood. This TCR was recovered from a middle-aged woman in good health. The chain employs TRBV6-5 and TRBJ1-5; D call uncertain. CDR3 protein: CASSYNSNQPQHF. CDR3 sequence (DNA): TGTGCCAGCAGTTACAATAGCAATCAGCCCCAGCATTTT.